This TCR beta chain was found in a study of blood T cell repertoires in COVID-19. Whole-study context: T cells, B-cell-depleted T cells, or PBMCs provided the cDNA or gDNA that served as material.

Each participant's cohort was designated according to participant-reported clinical history. The method was immunoSEQ multiplex PCR; TCRdb's version includes in-frame clones alone and lacks a portion of them. The sample comprises a few hundred thousand clones, approximately 90% of which are singletons, and 3% rests with the top ten. The source is a woman between 45 and 60 years old who had recovered from COVID-19. The sequenced sample was PBMCs or T cells enriched from blood (not recorded which).

The CDR3 protein is CAWSRDSNNSPLHF. The CDR3 DNA reads TGTGCCTGGAGCCGGGACAGCAATAATTCACCCCTCCACTTT. The rearrangement links TRBV30 to TRBJ1-6; 7 nucleotides match TRBD1. Trimming at V came to 3 bases and at J to 5 bases, leaving 4 bases not matched to a gene. CDR1 is GTSNPN, CDR2 SVGIG, per germline (reference sequence). There are 14 residues in the CDR3.